The 30 T cell receptor beta chains below all came from one sample that was sequenced in a study of molecular identifiers for immune sequencing clone quantification. Each CDR3 protein gets one entry after TCRdb re-called the PCR reads with MiXCR. The table records hundreds of thousands of distinct CDR3 sequences, roughly 27% of them present only once. The sequencing sample was made of naive CD8+ T cells from blood, with Jurkat cell RNA spiked in. Subset here: FACS-sorted CD8+CD4-CCR7+CD45RA+ naive T cells. These receptors were taken from a human donor in good health. Some libraries in this study had Jurkat cell RNA spiked in.

There are a few counts of this clonotype. This sequence joins TRBV5-1 and TRBJ1-1; TRBD1 is a possible D gene (6 bases). The ends were cut back, 3 bases at V and 0 bases at J, with 15 bases in the middle. CDR1 and CDR2 from the germline V gene are SGHRS and YFSETQ. This CDR3 has 16 amino acids. CDR3 loop: CASSSSGDFLNTEAFF. The CDR3 nucleotides are TGCGCCAGCAGCTCCTCAGGGGATTTCCTGAACACTGAAGCTTTCTTT.

The chain couples TRBV4-3 to TRBJ1-2; a weak D match, TRBD1 (6 bases). There are 15 residues in the CDR3. The V end was cut by 0 bases, the J end by 6 bases, with 14 bases between. The germline CDR1 and CDR2 sequences are LGHNA and YSLEER. CDR3 protein: CASSQDAQGQDGYTF. In DNA form, the CDR3 reads TGCGCCAGCAGCCAAGATGCGCAGGGGCAAGATGGCTACACCTTC.

This clonotype occurred many times. The V gene is TRBV24-1, the J gene TRBJ1-2, with TRBD1 matching over 7 bases. This CDR3 has 16 residues. Per germline, CDR1 KGHDR and CDR2 SFDVKD. V gave up 2 bases and J gave up 5 bases; unmatched junction bases: 10. The CDR3: CATSDYSQGEGYGYTF. The DNA for the CDR3 is TGTGCCACCAGTGATTATAGCCAGGGGGAAGGTTATGGCTACACCTTC.

This clonotype was recorded at least ten times. The chain links TRBV20-1 to TRBJ2-5, with D perhaps matching TRBD1 (6 bases). V lost 3 bases and J 2 bases, leaving 10 bases between the germline ends. From germline, CDR1 is DFQATT and CDR2 SNEGSKA (reference sequence). The CDR3 is made up of 13 amino acids. The CDR3 coding sequence is TGCAGTGCTAGGCGCAGGGGACAAGAGACCCAGTACTTC. It translates to CSARRRGQETQYF.

This clonotype was counted a few times. This chain connects TRBV6-5 to TRBJ2-7; TRBD2 matches 14 bases. Germline loops: CDR1 MNHEY, CDR2 SVGAGI. Trimming took 6 bases from V and 6 from J; bases not matched to a gene: 10. The CDR3 sequence is 16 residues long. The CDR3 spells CASRTGTSGRKGEQYF. The DNA of the CDR3 is TGTGCCAGCAGGACCGGGACTAGCGGGAGAAAGGGCGAGCAGTACTTC.

The J gene is TRBJ2-3, the V gene TRBV9, with 7 bases fitting TRBD1. The V segment lost 0 bases and the J segment 3 bases; nucleotides outside the gene matches: 7. Germline V gives CDR1 SGDLS, CDR2 YYNGEE. This CDR3 has 16 residues. CDR3 in amino acids: CASSVARGPGTDTQYF. In DNA form, the CDR3 reads TGTGCCAGCAGCGTAGCGAGGGGGCCGGGAACAGATACGCAGTATTTT.

V and J are TRBV19 and TRBJ1-3; D gene unclear. V lost 1 base and J 2 bases, leaving 9 bases between the germline ends. The CDR3 covers 15 residues. Germline lookup yields CDR1 LNHDA and CDR2 SQIVND (reference sequence). This CDR3 reads CASSIGPATGNTIYF. In nucleotides, the CDR3 is TGTGCCAGTAGTATAGGTCCAGCTACTGGAAACACCATATATTTT.

This clonotype was found many times. This sequence joins TRBV20-1 and TRBJ2-1; D gene ambiguous. The CDR3 spans 11 residues. Trimming pared 5 bases from V and 5 bases from J, leaving 7 bases between. Per germline, CDR1 DFQATT and CDR2 SNEGSKA (reference sequence). CDR3 DNA sequence: TGCAGTGCTCCTAGTGACAATGAGCAGTTCTTC. Translation gives CSAPSDNEQFF.

This clonotype was found a few times. CDR3 in DNA: TGTGCCAGCAGTTACGTGAGGGCCCATGGCTACACCTTC. Translating gives CASSYVRAHGYTF. The chain uses TRBV6-5 and TRBJ1-2; no clear D gene. Germline V gives CDR1 MNHEY, CDR2 SVGAGI. The CDR3 totals 13 residues. Deletions cut 2 bases from V and 6 bases from J, with 10 bases between.

The rearrangement uses TRBV5-6 and TRBJ2-7; D is tentatively TRBD1 or TRBD2 (5 bases each). With 1 base removed from V and 3 bases from J, the gap between germline ends came to 23 bases. The CDR3 is made up of 18 amino acids. Germline assignment: CDR1 SGHDT and CDR2 YYEEEE. CDR3 nucleotides: TGTGCCAGCAGCTTGTATGTATTGGGACCCACCTGGGACTACGAGCAGTACTTC. As protein: CASSLYVLGPTWDYEQYF.

Regarding this clonotype: At one end, the junction sequence differs from germline, possibly due to a read error. V usage is TRBV20-1 and J usage is TRBJ2-2; perhaps TRBD2 as D (5 bases). The germline V gene encodes CDR1 DFQATT and CDR2 SNEGSKA (reference sequence). The CDR3 sequence is 16 residues long. CDR3 in DNA: TGCAGTGCTAGCCCTACCAGCGGCGCGAACAACGGGGAGCTGTTTTTT. Its translation: CSASPTSGANNGELFF.

The chain combines TRBV5-5 with TRBJ2-7; D is perhaps TRBD2 (5 bases). V lost 0 bases, J lost 7 bases, and 20 bases lay in between. The CDR3 has 16 residues. The germline V gene has CDR1 SGHKS and CDR2 YYEKEE (reference sequence). CDR3 nucleotide sequence: TGTGCCAGCAGCTTGGAAGGCGGAACCTCTTCGGGGGAGCAGTACTTC. It encodes CASSLEGGTSSGEQYF.

Turning to this clonotype: This may arise from a read error, as a much more abundant clone is one base away. The V and J genes are TRBV5-5 and TRBJ1-1; no reliable D call. CDR1 is SGHKS, CDR2 YYEKEE, per germline (reference sequence). V gave up 7 bases and J gave up 4 bases, with 14 bases separating them. The CDR3 runs 13 residues. As DNA, the CDR3 is TGTGCCAGCGGATACCGTCTGGGCACTGAAGCTTTCTTT. Translation: CASGYRLGTEAFF.

The sample holds many counts of this clonotype. The chain couples TRBV7-2 to TRBJ2-1; D is possibly TRBD2 (6 bases). V was cut by 5 bases and J by 4 bases, with 15 bases left in between. The CDR3 consists of 15 residues. Per the germline V gene, CDR1 is SGHTA and CDR2 is FQGNSA. The CDR3 bases are TGTGCCAGCAGCCTCCAGGACGGAGGGTACAATGAGCAGTTCTTC. Translated, it gives CASSLQDGGYNEQFF.

This clonotype was recorded at least ten times. The gene calls are TRBV7-2 and TRBJ1-1; perhaps TRBD1 as D (6 bases). This CDR3 is 14 amino acids long. Trimming pared 2 bases from V and 2 bases from J, leaving 9 bases between. Germline-derived CDR1 and CDR2 are SGHTA and FQGNSA. The chain's CDR3 is CASSLRGTNTEAFF. The CDR3 DNA is TGTGCCAGCAGCTTAAGGGGGACAAACACTGAAGCTTTCTTT.

The chain combines TRBV6-5 with TRBJ1-1; weak D call: TRBD1 (5 bases). Trimming shortened V by 1 base and J by 3 bases, and 18 bases separated the two germline ends. The CDR3 runs to 17 residues. The germline V gene encodes CDR1 MNHEY and CDR2 SVGAGI. The CDR3 DNA is TGTGCCAGCAGTTACTTGAGCCCGGGCCTAGGGGACACTGAAGCTTTCTTT. It is translated as CASSYLSPGLGDTEAFF.

The chain is built from TRBV7-9 and TRBJ2-2; TRBD2 agrees at 8 bases. CDR3 length equals 21 residues. CDR1 and CDR2 from the germline V gene are SEHNR and FQNEAQ (reference sequence). Trimming at V came to 5 bases and at J to 2 bases, leaving 22 bases not matched to a gene. DNA for the CDR3: TGTGCCAGCAGCACACCCCTCACCGGGAGGGAGGGTTTAGGAAACACCGGGGAGCTGTTTTTT. Its protein product is CASSTPLTGREGLGNTGELFF.

Turning to this clonotype: No conserved phenylalanine or tryptophan ends this CDR3, so it is likely a read error. V gene TRBV20-1 combines with J gene TRBJ2-5; D not resolved. V shed 4 bases and J shed 2 bases, with 20 bases lying between them. Germline V lookup: CDR1 DFQATT, CDR2 SNEGSKA (reference sequence). The length of the CDR3 is 16 residues. The CDR3 coding sequence is TGCAGTGCTACCCCCGACTTTCAAGAATTTCAAGAGACCCAGTACCTC. Protein: CSATPDFQEFQETQYL.

On this clonotype itself: This clone may be a read error of a much larger clone one base away. The chain joins TRBV5-5 to TRBJ2-6; perhaps TRBD2 as D (6 bases). Germline-derived CDR1 and CDR2 are SGHKS and YYEKEE (reference sequence). CDR3 length: 17 residues. In nucleotides, the CDR3 is TGTGCCAGCAGCTTGTGGGGGGACCTCTCTGGGGCCAACGTCCAGACTTTC. Amino acid sequence: CASSLWGDLSGANVQTF.

This clonotype has only a few counts. The chain is built from TRBV30 and TRBJ1-2; 7 positions match TRBD1. The CDR3 length is 14 residues. The germline V gene has CDR1 GTSNPN and CDR2 SVGIG (reference sequence). V lost 3 bases to trimming and J lost 8 bases; unmatched junction nucleotides: 12. CDR3 nucleotides: TGTGCCTGGAGGGAGGAACAGGGGCTAATAGGCTACACCTTC. It specifies CAWREEQGLIGYTF.

This clonotype was counted ten times or more. The V call is TRBV7-9, the J call TRBJ2-1; D call uncertain. With 1 base removed from V and 8 bases from J, the gap between germline ends came to 9 bases. The CDR3 has 13 residues. The germline V gene has CDR1 SEHNR and CDR2 FQNEAQ (reference sequence). The CDR3 DNA reads TGTGCCAGCAGCTTAGGTGGGGTTGATGAGCAGTTCTTC. Translating it yields CASSLGGVDEQFF.

Turning to this clonotype: A read error may be the cause here, since a much bigger clone is one base away. This chain joins TRBV6-6 and TRBJ1-1; TRBD1 matches at 10 bases. Per the germline V gene, CDR1 is MNHNY and CDR2 is SVGAGI (reference sequence). There are 14 residues in the CDR3. The CDR3 region is CASSYVTGGTDAFF. As DNA, the CDR3 is TGTGCCAGCAGTTACGTGACAGGGGGCACTGATGCTTTCTTT.

This clonotype has a count of ten or more. The rearrangement links TRBV7-9 to TRBJ2-5, with unresolved D. Germline CDR1 and CDR2: SEHNR and FQNEAQ (reference sequence). CDR3 length: 14 residues. Trimming took 2 bases from V and 5 from J, leaving 12 bases between them. The CDR3 region has the DNA TGTGCCAGCAGCTTACTAGACTCCTTGGAGACCCAGTACTTC. Translation gives CASSLLDSLETQYF.

This clonotype appeared many times. This chain connects TRBV12-3 or TRBV12-4 to TRBJ2-1, with D uncertain. Trimming stripped 7 bases from V and 7 bases from J, with 11 bases between. The CDR3 is 12 amino acids. The CDR3 loop is CASKVDPNEQFF. The CDR3, as DNA: TGTGCCAGCAAGGTGGATCCGAATGAGCAGTTCTTC.

DNA of the CDR3: TGTGCCATCAGTGAGTCCCCGGGACTAGCGGAGTACGAGCAGTACTTC. This encodes CAISESPGLAEYEQYF. The chain recombines TRBV10-3 with TRBJ2-7; 11 bases agree with TRBD2. CDR1 and CDR2 (germline): ENHRY, SYGVKD. This CDR3 is built from 16 residues. Trimming cost V 0 bases and J 4 bases; bases outside gene matches: 5.

This clonotype was recorded many times. The CDR3 protein is CASSVGFTDTQYF. The DNA of the CDR3 is TGTGCCAGCAGTGTGGGCTTCACAGATACGCAGTATTTT. The chain recombines TRBV25-1 with TRBJ2-3; D unclear. The CDR3 loop spans 13 amino acids. The V gene lost 4 bases and the J gene lost 2 bases, with 7 bases spanning the gap. CDR1 and CDR2 from the germline V gene are MGHDK and SYGVNS. Looking up the rest from reference TRBV25-1 and TRBJ2-3 gives the full variable domain: EADIYQTPRYLVIGTGKKITLECSQTMGHDKMYWYQQDPGMELHLIHYSYGVNSTEKGDLSSESTVSRIRTEHFPLTLESARPSHTSQYLCASSVGFTDTQYFGPGTRLTVL.

A word on this clonotype: Given a much more abundant clone one base away, this may be a read error. V usage is TRBV2 and J usage is TRBJ1-1; possible D gene TRBD1, 5 bases. This CDR3 comprises 14 residues. Per germline, CDR1 SNHLY and CDR2 FYNNEI. CDR3 DNA: TGTGCCCGCAGTGGGGTACTCAGGGAAACTGAAGCTTTCTTT. Amino acid sequence: CARSGVLRETEAFF.

This clonotype appeared a single time. A clone one base away is much larger, so this may be a read error. The rearrangement links TRBV7-6 to TRBJ2-6; 9 bases are a match to TRBD1. CDR1 is SGHVS, CDR2 FNYEAQ, per germline. This CDR3 region has 19 residues. Trimming removed 1 base from V and 0 bases from J; junction bases left unmatched: 7. The CDR3 here is CASSLGWGQGPSGANVLTF. CDR3 DNA: TGTGCCAGCAGCTTAGGGTGGGGACAGGGACCCTCTGGGGCCAACGTCCTGACTTTC.

This clonotype was recorded at least ten times. The chain recombines TRBV7-2 with TRBJ1-1, with 9 bases aligning to TRBD1. The CDR3 is 16 residues long. Germline-derived CDR1 and CDR2 are SGHTA and FQGNSA. Trimming cost V 4 bases and J 9 bases; bases outside gene matches: 15. CDR3 sequence reads: CASSSRDRARDSQAFF. In DNA, the CDR3 is TGTGCCAGCAGCTCCCGGGACAGGGCAAGAGATTCGCAAGCTTTCTTT.

The chain has TRBV4-3 and TRBJ2-7; TRBD2 matches 9 bases. Trimming at V came to 0 bases and at J to 2 bases, leaving 8 bases not matched to a gene. Germline-derived CDR1 and CDR2 are LGHNA and YSLEER. The CDR3 length is 17 residues. The CDR3 here is CASSQDRGLAGTYEQYF. CDR3 DNA sequence: TGCGCCAGCAGCCAAGATCGCGGCCTAGCGGGAACCTACGAGCAGTACTTC.